This paragraph reports one T cell receptor beta chain. Repertoires were generated with immunoSEQ multiplex PCR, while TCRdb's copy carries only in-frame clones and drops some. Of 240,000 or so clones in the sample, 88% were seen once. These data belong to a study of blood T cell repertoires in COVID-19. The CDR3 has 16 amino acids. V gave up 0 bases and J gave up 7 bases, with 14 bases separating them. CDR1 is SGHDT, CDR2 YYEEEE, per germline. The chain combines TRBV5-6 with TRBJ1-6, with D possibly matching TRBD1 (6 bases). The clonotype comes from a woman in her forties who had recovered from COVID-19. The sequenced sample consisted of peripheral blood. The CDR3 coding sequence is TGTGCCAGCAGCTTGGCCCACAGGGTCGCCAATTCACCCCTCCACTTT. It encodes CASSLAHRVANSPLHF.